What follows are 22 T cell receptor beta chains derived from one specimen sequenced in a study of T cells in women clearing cervical HPV infection. Only in-frame clones appear in the TCRdb table, and some are missing; sequencing was by immunoSEQ multiplex PCR. In all, the sample yields about 14,000 clones. Sequencing input: blood buffy coat. The receptors originated from a woman aged 18-70 years with a cervical HPV16 infection that either progressed to CIN3+ or cleared (not recorded which).

Regarding this clone: The read falls 3 residues short of the CDR3 end, and the missing part is taken from the germline J gene. The chain joins TRBV5-1 to TRBJ2-1; TRBD1 agrees at 8 bases. Germline CDR1 reads SGHRS; CDR2 reads YFSETQ. The CDR3 has 14 residues. J lost 6 bases, V lost 3 bases, and 5 bases had no gene match. CDR3 region: CASSSGQDFNEQFF. CDR3 DNA (partial): TGCGCCAGCAGCTCGGGACAGGACTTCAATGAG. Based on the CDR3 plus reference TRBV5-1 and TRBJ2-1, the full variable domain is KAGVTQTPRYLIKTRGQQVTLSCSPISGHRSVSWYQQTPGQGLQFLFEYFSETQRNKGNFPGRFSGRQFSNSRSEMNVSTLELGDSALYLCASSSGQDFNEQFFGPGTRLTVL.

Concerning this clone itself: Read sequence stops 3 residues before the CDR3 end, and the germline J gene provides the missing end. The identical CDR3 is also encoded by other nucleotide sequences in the sample. This chain joins TRBV19 and TRBJ2-7; 9 nucleotides line up with TRBD1. Germline V lookup: CDR1 LNHDA, CDR2 SQIVND (reference sequence). CDR3 length: 14 amino acids. The V gene end was trimmed by 3 bases and the J gene end by 4 bases; junction bases not matched to a gene: 4. CDR3 in amino acids: CASSIEQGAYEQYF. The CDR3 bases that were read are TGTGCCAGTAGTATTGAACAGGGGGCGTACGAG.

As for this clone: The CDR3 is cut off 3 residues early in the read; its end comes from the germline J gene. This chain connects TRBV7-8 to TRBJ2-7; 8 bases match TRBD1. CDR1 SGHVS and CDR2 FQNEAQ come from the germline V gene. The CDR3 runs 14 residues. The V segment lost 6 bases and the J segment 2 bases; nucleotides outside the gene matches: 6. CDR3 sequence: CASRKRTGTYEQYF. The sequenced part of the CDR3 DNA is TGTGCCAGCAGGAAGAGGACAGGGACCTACGAG.

A remark on this clone: Coverage ceases 3 residues before the CDR3 finishes, and the germline J gene fills in the end. This chain links TRBV2 with TRBJ1-1; perhaps TRBD1 as D (5 bases). V was shortened by 4 bases and J by 6 bases, with 12 bases between the two germline ends. The CDR3 runs to 13 residues. Germline CDR1 SNHLY, CDR2 FYNNEI. The CDR3 reads CASSGAGIAEAFF. The sequenced part of the CDR3 DNA is TGTGCCAGCAGTGGGGCAGGGATCGCTGAA.

A note on this clone: The DNA ends 3 residues before the CDR3 does, and the rest of the CDR3 is filled in from the germline J gene. This chain connects TRBV10-1 to TRBJ1-1; TRBD1 agrees at 7 bases. Germline V CDR1 and CDR2: WNHNN, SYGVQD (reference sequence). The CDR3 sequence is 13 residues long. Unmatched junction bases numbered 1, after V lost 6 bases and J lost 0 bases. The DNA read from the CDR3 is TGCGCCAGCAGACAGGGGATGAACACTGAA. Encoded protein: CASRQGMNTE. The CDR3 reads in full as CASRQGMNTEAFF.

Note on this clone: The read is 3 residues too short to cover the CDR3 end, so that end is filled in from the germline J gene. The chain has TRBV6-2 or TRBV6-3 and TRBJ2-4; TRBD2 might be the D (6 bases). The CDR3 extends over 12 amino acids. In germline, CDR1 is MNHEY, CDR2 SVGEGT. CDR3: CASTRTNYGQYF. CDR3 DNA (partial): TGTGCCAGCACCAGGACTAACTATGGT.

As regards this clone: The read terminates 3 residues ahead of where the CDR3 ends, so the germline J gene completes it. The rearrangement joins TRBV10-1 to TRBJ1-1, with D perhaps matching TRBD1 (6 bases). Looked up from germline, CDR1 is WNHNN and CDR2 is SYGVQD (reference sequence). CDR3 length: 15 residues. CDR3 loop: CASSESFIQGSEAFF. The sequenced part of the CDR3 DNA is TGCGCCAGCAGTGAGTCTTTCATACAGGGATCGGAA.

Turning to this clone: The read ends 3 residues shy of where the CDR3 ends; the end is completed using the germline J gene. The chain links TRBV2 to TRBJ2-7; D call uncertain. With 8 bases removed from V and 0 bases from J, the gap between germline ends came to 23 bases. CDR3 size: 17 residues. Germline V gene sequence: CDR1 SNHLY, CDR2 FYNNEI. CDR3 protein: CASSETFGPTISYEQYF. CDR3 bases read: TGTGCCAGCTCGGAGACGTTTGGGCCGACGATCTCCTACGAG.

In the case of this clone: The CDR3 goes on 3 residues after the read ends, and that part is filled in from the germline J gene. The chain has TRBV4-1 and TRBJ1-3, with TRBD1 matching over 7 bases. Germline V CDR1 and CDR2: MGHRA, YSYEKL. V was clipped by 0 bases and J by 2 bases; unmatched bases: 1. This CDR3 has 15 amino acids. The CDR3 reads CASSQDQGAGNTIYF. The covered CDR3 bases are TGCGCCAGCAGCCAAGACCAGGGGGCTGGAAACACC.

For this clone: The sequenced fragment ends 3 residues before the CDR3 boundary, so the rest is inferred from the germline J gene. The chain recombines TRBV28 with TRBJ2-3; 7 bases fit TRBD1. CDR1 MDHEN and CDR2 SYDVKM come from the germline V gene. The CDR3 is 14 residues long. CDR3: CASSPTGTQETQYF. Partial CDR3 DNA: TGTGCCAGCAGTCCGACAGGGACCCAAGAGACG. Drawing the rest from reference TRBV28 and TRBJ2-3, the complete variable domain is DVKVTQSSRYLVKRTGEKVFLECVQDMDHENMFWYRQDPGLGLRLIYFSYDVKMKEKGDIPEGYSVSREKKERFSLILESASTNQTSMYLCASSPTGTQETQYFGPGTRLTVL.

A word on this clone: Sequencing ends 3 residues short of the CDR3 end; the germline J gene provides the rest. This rearrangement joins TRBV7-9 to TRBJ2-4; D is ambiguous. The CDR3 is 13 residues long. CDR1 is SEHNR, CDR2 FQNEAQ, per germline (reference sequence). CDR3 sequence reads: CASSPPSNYGQYF. The part of the CDR3 DNA that was read is TGTGCCAGCAGCCCCCCCTCTAACTACGGT.

Details on this clone: The sequenced fragment ends 3 residues before the CDR3 boundary, so the rest is inferred from the germline J gene. This chain joins TRBV19 and TRBJ1-5, with no clear D. Trimming cost V 9 bases and J 0 bases, with 21 bases left between them. Germline lookup yields CDR1 LNHDA and CDR2 SQIVND (reference sequence). The CDR3 length is 17 residues. This CDR3 reads CASEGSASTYSNQPQHF. The sequenced CDR3 bases are TGTGCCAGCGAAGGTAGCGCCAGTACCTATAGCAATCAGCCC.

Notes on this clone: Coverage ceases 3 residues before the CDR3 finishes, and the germline J gene fills in the end. The chain carries TRBV5-6 and TRBJ1-2; 9 bases align to TRBD1. This CDR3 contains 14 residues. Germline assignment: CDR1 SGHDT and CDR2 YYEEEE. Incomplete CDR3 DNA: TGTGCCAGCGGACAGGGGTCCGACAGTGACGAC. Translated, it gives CASGQGSDSDD. The whole CDR3 is CASGQGSDSDDYTF.

Turning to this clone: From the germline J gene comes the end of the CDR3, since the read stops 3 residues before it. The chain has TRBV5-6 and TRBJ2-5; 8 nucleotides agree with TRBD1. V lost 2 bases and J lost 4; bases outside the gene matches: 4. Germline lookup yields CDR1 SGHDT and CDR2 YYEEEE. The CDR3 runs 14 residues. The CDR3 is CASSFPTGGETQYF. The CDR3 DNA, read in part, is TGTGCCAGCAGCTTTCCCACAGGGGGAGAGACC.

Of note for this clone: The read terminates 3 residues ahead of where the CDR3 ends, so the germline J gene completes it. The rearrangement links TRBV20-1 to TRBJ2-1; TRBD2 matches at 9 bases. This CDR3 is built from 15 residues. Germline assignment: CDR1 DFQATT and CDR2 SNEGSKA (reference sequence). J was trimmed by 2 bases and V by 5 bases; bases with no gene match: 7. Incomplete CDR3 DNA: TGCAGTGCTCGAAGTAGCGGGAGAACCTACAATGAG. Its translation is CSARSSGRTYNE. The entire CDR3 is CSARSSGRTYNEQFF.

In the case of this clone: The sequence runs out 3 residues before the end of the CDR3; the remainder is reconstructed from the germline J gene. The rearrangement links TRBV7-2 to TRBJ2-2; no clear D. The CDR3 spans 13 residues. Germline V lookup: CDR1 SGHTA, CDR2 FQGNSA. CDR3 bases read: TGTGCCAGCAGCCCCCACCTAGGTGAAAAG. Translation gives CASSPHLGEK. The whole CDR3 reads CASSPHLGEKLFF.

As concerns this clone: With the read ending 3 residues before the CDR3 end, the germline J gene is used to fill in that end. The rearrangement links TRBV5-6 to TRBJ1-6; D may be TRBD1 (6 bases). The V end lost 3 bases, the J end lost 7 bases, and 11 bases lay between the germline ends. This CDR3 is 14 amino acids long. Germline values: CDR1 SGHDT, CDR2 YYEEEE. The CDR3 protein is CASSSGTKNSPLHF. CDR3 bases read: TGTGCCAGCAGCTCCGGGACAAAAAATTCACCC.

Comment on this clone: The read finishes 3 residues shy of the CDR3 end, and the germline J gene is used to complete it. V usage is TRBV5-4 and J usage is TRBJ2-7; no definite D call. The ends were cut back, 4 bases at V and 2 bases at J, with 4 bases in the middle. From germline, CDR1 is SGHNT and CDR2 YYREEE (reference sequence). The CDR3 extends over 11 amino acids. The CDR3 sequence: CASSTAYEQYF. The part of the CDR3 DNA that was read is TGTGCCAGCAGCACAGCCTACGAG.

For this clone: Sequencing ends 3 residues short of the CDR3 end; the germline J gene provides the rest. This chain joins TRBV12-3 or TRBV12-4 and TRBJ2-5; D remains ambiguous. This CDR3 region has 15 residues. Trimming shortened V by 2 bases and J by 2 bases, and 12 bases separated the two germline ends. The covered CDR3 bases are TGTGCCAGCAGTTTAAGGTCCCAGATACAAGAGACC. It codes for CASSLRSQIQET. The complete CDR3 sequence is CASSLRSQIQETQYF.

For this clone: The read terminates 3 residues ahead of where the CDR3 ends, so the germline J gene completes it. The chain uses TRBV5-1 and TRBJ1-2; TRBD1 agrees at 11 bases. This CDR3 region has 14 residues. Trimming removed 4 bases from V and 4 bases from J; junction bases left unmatched: 3. Germline CDR1 SGHRS, CDR2 YFSETQ. The CDR3 region is CASSKGQGGYGYTF. The DNA read from the CDR3 is TGCGCCAGCAGCAAGGGACAGGGGGGCTATGGC.

With regard to this clone: The read comes to an end 3 residues before the CDR3 does, leaving the germline J gene to fill in the end. V is TRBV5-1 and J is TRBJ2-7; TRBD1 aligns across 9 bases. V shed 5 bases, J shed 6 bases, and the junction held 9 bases outside the gene matches. CDR3 length: 14 amino acids. Germline CDR1 reads SGHRS; CDR2 reads YFSETQ. The CDR3 loop reads CASSSTGGKSEQYF. The CDR3 DNA, read in part, is TGCGCCAGCAGTTCGACAGGGGGAAAATCCGAG.

Regarding this clone: The read is 3 residues too short to cover the CDR3 end, so that end is filled in from the germline J gene. V gene TRBV6-1 combines with J gene TRBJ2-7; TRBD1 matches at 7 bases. The length of the CDR3 is 14 residues. Germline V gene lookup returns CDR1 MNHNS and CDR2 SASEGT. Losses at the gene ends were 4 bases for V and 0 bases for J; bases not matched to a gene: 3. The CDR3 bases that were read are TGTGCCAGCAGTGCCCCAGGGGGCTCCTACGAG. This gives the protein CASSAPGGSYE. In full, the CDR3 is CASSAPGGSYEQYF.